This T cell receptor beta chain emerged from a study of cytomegalovirus exposure and HLA in healthy donors. Study results and limitations: Many donors shared some public TCRs, even though most TCR sequences were rare.

V was pared by 4 bases and J by 6 bases, with 16 bases between. Germline V lookup: CDR1 WSHSY, CDR2 SAAADI. The CDR3 length is 15 residues. To note about this clone: Antigen specificity is unknown.

13 Jbeta primers and 60 Vbeta primers were used for the PCR. The protocol was immunoSEQ multiplex PCR, while the TCRdb copy is restricted to in-frame clones and leaves out a portion. The profile shows 200,000 to 250,000 clones, 75% to 85% of them singletons. This chain joins TRBV10-2 and TRBJ1-5; a weak D match, TRBD1 (5 bases). This clonotype was sampled from a woman aged 55-69 years in good health and CMV-seropositive. The sample was PBMCs. The CDR3 region is CASSGEQAPSQPQHF. In nucleotides, the CDR3 is TGCGCCAGCAGTGGAGAACAGGCCCCAAGTCAGCCCCAGCATTTT.